This TCR beta chain emerged from a study of CD8+CD57+ T cells in acquired aplastic anemia. Study in general: Sorted cells (CD4+ and CD8+) yielded DNA amounts that averaged about 3.1 ug. Read counts for CD4+ cells (from healthy donors) averaged around 10 million. Whole-study results and caveats: CD8+ Simpson's diversity did not differ significantly between patients and controls. The study identified under 30 CD8+ CDR3 sequences shared by patients and controls.

The CDR3 consists of 15 residues. The V gene end was trimmed by 10 bases and the J gene end by 5 bases; junction bases not matched to a gene: 9. CDR1 and CDR2 (germline): KGHDR, SFDVKD. With respect to this clonotype: The antigen remains undetermined.

The template used for profiling TCR beta VDJ and CDR3 was genomic DNA. One entry per CDR3 protein results from TCRdb running MiXCR on the reads. Altogether about 190,000 distinct CDR3 sequences are present, roughly half being singletons, with the ten largest covering approximately 16%. The TCR was taken from a human donor in good health, serving as a control. The sequenced sample was sorted CD4+, CD8+, or CD8+CD57+ T cells (not recorded which) from PBMCs. The gene calls are TRBV24-1 and TRBJ2-5, with TRBD2 matching over 13 bases. The CDR3 region has the DNA TGTGCCACAAAGGGACTAGCGGGGACCGGGGAGACCCAGTACTTC. Protein product: CATKGLAGTGETQYF.